This TCR beta chain comes out of a study of shared clonotypes between healthy human individuals. The assay was run at deep level. In the authors' methods: Junction-only sequences without quality scores came from ImmunoSEQ, so filtering differed. Only in-frame clones appear in the TCRdb table, and some are missing; sequencing was by immunoSEQ multiplex PCR. Clone size and V and J calls were adopted from that table, with D and trimming inferred from the DNA. The sample lists a few million clones; about 92% were seen once. Study-level points and caveats: Despite large depth, rarefaction showed incomplete sorted-subset sequencing. Only blood samples were collected, and tissue repertoires likely differ.

Germline values: CDR1 SEHNR, CDR2 FQNEAQ (reference sequence). The CDR3 loop spans 15 amino acids. The germline V and J ends were trimmed by 1 base and 4 bases, with 11 bases remaining between them. A remark on this clone: Its antigen is still unknown.

What was sequenced was naive CD4+ T cells from PBMCs. Sample subset: CD45RA+ positively selected. The chain couples TRBV7-9 to TRBJ2-4, with D possibly TRBD2 on 6 matching bases. This clonotype was sampled from a man younger than 30 in good health. Some clones in this sample may be carry-over from other donors' samples. In DNA form, the CDR3 reads TGTGCCAGCAGCTTAGTGGAGGGGATAAAAAACATTCAGTACTTC. Translated: CASSLVEGIKNIQYF.